These 6 T cell receptor beta chains came from one sample sequenced in a study of T cell responses to AZD1222 COVID-19 vaccine. Profiled with immunoSEQ multiplex PCR; TCRdb holds only in-frame clones, not every one. The sample lists 95,000 to 150,000 clones, about nine tenths seen once, with over 7.5% in the top ten. This sample comprised peripheral blood, obtained 28 days after the second AZD1222 dose. The receptors shown here come from an adult who received the AZD1222 COVID-19 vaccine.

The rearrangement links TRBV15 to TRBJ1-2; D may be TRBD1 (5 bases). V was trimmed by 2 bases and J by 3 bases, leaving 13 bases between them. Germline CDR1 is LNHNV and CDR2 is YYDKDF (reference sequence). The CDR3 length is 15 residues. The CDR3 is CATSRQGREDYGYTF. The CDR3 bases are TGTGCCACCAGCAGACAGGGTAGGGAGGACTATGGCTACACCTTC.

The rearrangement uses TRBV5-1 and TRBJ2-3; tentative D call: TRBD1 (5 bases). This CDR3 comprises 13 residues. Germline values: CDR1 SGHRS, CDR2 YFSETQ. Trimming removed 4 bases at V and 6 bases at J, with 12 bases between. CDR3 coding DNA: TGCGCCAGCAGCCTCCGACAGTTGGATACGCAGTATTTT. Translation gives CASSLRQLDTQYF.

The rearrangement links TRBV5-6 to TRBJ1-6, with D possibly matching TRBD1 (6 bases). Germline loops: CDR1 SGHDT, CDR2 YYEEEE. This CDR3 is built from 15 residues. V shed 5 bases and J shed 7 bases, with 16 bases lying between them. Written as DNA, the CDR3 is TGTGCCAGCAGTTCTGGCGGACAGATGAATTCACCCCTCCACTTT. It codes for CASSSGGQMNSPLHF.

The chain couples TRBV6-2 or TRBV6-3 to TRBJ1-5; D unclear. V was pared by 2 bases and J by 0 bases, with 5 bases between. Germline V gene data show CDR1 as MNHEY and CDR2 as SVGEGT. There are 14 residues in the CDR3. The CDR3 sequence: CASSYAHSNQPQHF. Written as DNA, the CDR3 is TGTGCCAGCAGTTACGCACATAGCAATCAGCCCCAGCATTTT.

This CDR3 is CATSPGGGWDNEQFF. The CDR3 DNA follows: TGTGCCACCAGCCCTGGCGGGGGGTGGGACAATGAGCAGTTCTTC. The chain carries TRBV15 and TRBJ2-1; 8 nucleotides agree with TRBD2. The trim removed 5 bases at V and 5 bases at J, leaving 8 bases unmatched. There are 15 residues in the CDR3. Germline CDR1 is LNHNV and CDR2 is YYDKDF (reference sequence).

The V call is TRBV28, the J call TRBJ1-2, with D maybe TRBD1 (5 bases). Germline V gene data show CDR1 as MDHEN and CDR2 as SYDVKM. V lost 8 bases and J 7 bases, leaving 17 bases between the germline ends. The length of the CDR3 is 13 residues. The CDR3: CASFSARVGGYTF. Written as DNA, the CDR3 is TGTGCCAGCTTTTCGGCCAGGGTGGGTGGCTACACCTTC.